A single sample gave rise to the 32 T cell receptor beta chains below, sequenced in a study of Graves' ophthalmopathy and Graves' hyperthyroidism. From RNA, the CDR3 regions of TCR beta chains were amplified and sequenced. HTBI-primed first-round RT-PCR preceded second-round multiplex PCR. Each CDR3 protein is one row after TCRdb ran MiXCR on the multiplex PCR reads. This table holds roughly 400,000 distinct CDR3 sequences, about 18% found once. The sequenced material came from peripheral blood. The receptors here all came from a woman aged 18-35 years with Graves' ophthalmopathy.

Here the CDR3 DNA reads TGTGCCAGCAGTGACGGACAGGGGGCGTGGGATACTGAAGCTTTCTTT. It specifies CASSDGQGAWDTEAFF. The chain couples TRBV28 to TRBJ1-1, with TRBD1 identical over 11 bases. This CDR3 contains 16 residues. Germline CDR1 MDHEN, CDR2 SYDVKM. V shed 5 bases and J 5 bases; nucleotides not matched to a gene: 10.

This clonotype was observed at least ten times. CDR3 protein: CASSFPDRMDQPQHF. The CDR3 DNA reads as TGTGCCAGCAGTTTCCCGGACAGGATGGATCAGCCCCAGCATTTT. The chain is built from TRBV28 and TRBJ1-5; 7 bases line up with TRBD1. Looked up from germline, CDR1 is MDHEN and CDR2 is SYDVKM. The CDR3 sequence is 15 residues long. V shed 3 bases, J shed 5 bases, and the junction held 7 bases outside the gene matches.

This clonotype was recorded at least ten times. The chain carries TRBV6-1 and TRBJ1-3; the D is unclear. In germline, CDR1 is MNHNS, CDR2 SASEGT. Trimming took off 6 bases at V and 0 bases at J, with 6 bases between the two ends. This CDR3 is built from 13 residues. The CDR3 loop is CASSEGSGNTIYF. The CDR3 DNA reads TGTGCCAGCAGCGAGGGCTCTGGAAACACCATATATTTT.

The chain joins TRBV5-1 to TRBJ1-2; no reliable D call. The CDR3 spans 14 residues. Germline V CDR1 and CDR2: SGHRS, YFSETQ. V shed 3 bases and J shed 1 base, with 10 bases lying between them. The CDR3 region is CASSYGTNNYGYTF. The CDR3 DNA reads TGCGCCAGCAGCTACGGTACCAATAACTATGGCTACACCTTC.

The chain employs TRBV27 and TRBJ2-7; tentative D call: TRBD2 (6 bases). This CDR3 has 15 amino acids. The V end was cut by 6 bases, the J end by 5 bases, with 20 bases between. Germline loops: CDR1 MNHEY, CDR2 SMNVEV (reference sequence). CDR3 sequence: CASSSGTSRQNEQYF. The CDR3 nucleotides read TGTGCCAGCAGCTCAGGGACTTCTAGACAGAACGAGCAGTACTTC.

This clonotype has at least ten counts. The chain carries TRBV28 and TRBJ2-7, with D unresolved. Trimming took 3 bases from V and 5 from J, leaving 8 bases between them. CDR3 length: 12 amino acids. Germline lookup yields CDR1 MDHEN and CDR2 SYDVKM. CDR3 nucleotides: TGTGCCAGCAGTTTTCTCCCCCACGAGCAGTACTTC. Protein: CASSFLPHEQYF.

As to this clonotype: Given the absence of the conserved phenylalanine or tryptophan at the CDR3 end, a read error is likely. The chain links TRBV28 to TRBJ2-2, with D maybe TRBD2 (6 bases). There are 14 residues in the CDR3. CDR1 is MDHEN and CDR2 is SYDVKM in the germline V gene. Here the CDR3 reads CASSGARHTGELFS. In DNA, the CDR3 is TGTGCCAGCTCGGGAGCTCGTCACACTGGGGAGCTGTTTTCT.

In this sample, this clonotype turned up many times. The CDR3 DNA reads as TGTGCCAGCAGCTTATCCGTTCCCCGGAACACTGAAGCTTTCTTT. Its protein is CASSLSVPRNTEAFF. This chain uses TRBV7-8 with TRBJ1-1; D gene uncertain. The V gene's germline CDR1 is SGHVS and CDR2 FQNEAQ. This CDR3 is built from 15 residues. Trimming removed 2 bases from V and 1 base from J, with 11 bases in between.

This clonotype has ten or more counts. The chain uses TRBV6-5 and TRBJ1-2; D possibly corresponds to TRBD1 (5 bases). Germline-derived CDR1 and CDR2 are MNHEY and SVGAGI. The germline V and J ends were trimmed by 0 bases and 2 bases, with 7 bases remaining between them. The CDR3 is 14 amino acids. The CDR3, as DNA: TGTGCCAGCAGTTACTCAGGGGAGAACTATGGCTACACCTTC. The encoded protein is CASSYSGENYGYTF.

This clonotype was seen many times. The V gene is TRBV20-1, the J gene TRBJ1-1; D gene unclear. Germline CDR1 reads DFQATT; CDR2 reads SNEGSKA (reference sequence). CDR3 length: 13 residues. V was shortened by 3 bases and J by 4 bases, with 12 bases between the two germline ends. CDR3 nucleotides: TGCAGTGCTAGCGGGGTAGGATCCACTGAAGCTTTCTTT. This codes for CSASGVGSTEAFF.

The CDR3: CASRKTVGRNTEAFF. DNA of the CDR3: TGTGCCAGCAGAAAGACAGTGGGTCGGAACACTGAAGCTTTCTTT. The genes are TRBV27 and TRBJ1-1, with a weak D call TRBD1 (5 bases). In germline, CDR1 is MNHEY, CDR2 SMNVEV (reference sequence). The CDR3 sequence is 15 residues long. Trimming pared 6 bases from V and 1 base from J, leaving 15 bases between.

The sample holds many counts of this clonotype. The chain has TRBV7-2 and TRBJ1-1, with a weak D call TRBD1 (5 bases). The V end was cut by 5 bases, the J end by 2 bases, with 15 bases between. The CDR3 has 15 amino acids. In germline, CDR1 is SGHTA, CDR2 FQGNSA. This CDR3 is CASSPDRQINTEAFF. The CDR3 DNA reads as TGTGCCAGCAGCCCCGACAGACAGATCAACACTGAAGCTTTCTTT.

This clonotype appeared many times. The chain links TRBV11-2 to TRBJ2-2, with 7 bases fitting TRBD1. In germline, CDR1 is SGHAT, CDR2 FQNNGV. Germline trimming cut 1 base from V and 0 bases from J; bases unmatched to any gene: 2. The CDR3 covers 16 residues. The CDR3 DNA sequence: TGTGCCAGCAGCTTAGTAGGGGGCGCGAACACCGGGGAGCTGTTTTTT. Translating gives CASSLVGGANTGELFF.

This clonotype was observed many times. The V and J genes are TRBV7-2 and TRBJ2-5; D is tentatively TRBD1 or TRBD2 (6 bases each). This CDR3 is built from 16 residues. The ends were cut back, 5 bases at V and 8 bases at J, with 24 bases in the middle. Germline V lookup: CDR1 SGHTA, CDR2 FQGNSA. The CDR3 reads CASSQTPGHQGGTQYF. CDR3 nucleotides: TGTGCCAGCAGCCAAACCCCGGGACACCAGGGAGGTACCCAGTACTTC.

This clonotype occurred many times. The chain recombines TRBV10-3 with TRBJ2-5; TRBD1 is a possible D gene (5 bases). The ends were cut back, 0 bases at V and 4 bases at J, with 15 bases in the middle. Per the germline V gene, CDR1 is ENHRY and CDR2 is SYGVKD. The CDR3 consists of 16 residues. CDR3 coding DNA: TGTGCCATCAGTGAGTCTTTCTGGGGCGCTGGAGAGACCCAGTACTTC. This encodes CAISESFWGAGETQYF.

This clonotype was counted many times. This rearrangement joins TRBV6-1 to TRBJ1-3, with D maybe TRBD1 (6 bases). The CDR3 sequence is 17 residues long. The V gene lost 10 bases and the J gene lost 2 bases, with 24 bases spanning the gap. The germline V gene has CDR1 MNHNS and CDR2 SASEGT. CDR3: CATARAQGREPGNTIYF. CDR3 coding DNA: TGTGCCACCGCCCGGGCGCAGGGGCGGGAACCTGGAAACACCATATATTTT.

This clonotype was recorded many times. The V call is TRBV7-3, the J call TRBJ2-2; D unclear. V gave up 1 base and J gave up 3 bases, with 3 bases separating them. This CDR3 spans 13 amino acids. CDR1 and CDR2 from the germline V gene are SGHTA and FQGTGA. CDR3 residues: CASSLMDTGELFF. In DNA form, the CDR3 reads TGTGCCAGCAGCTTAATGGACACCGGGGAGCTGTTTTTT.

This clonotype has at least ten counts. The rearrangement uses TRBV6-5 and TRBJ1-2; D remains unclear. This CDR3 comprises 15 residues. The germline V and J ends were trimmed by 4 bases and 4 bases, with 16 bases remaining between them. Germline CDR1 is MNHEY and CDR2 is SVGAGI. The CDR3 protein is CASSSAAETLYGYTF. In nucleotides, the CDR3 is TGTGCCAGCAGTTCAGCGGCAGAGACGCTCTATGGCTACACCTTC.

This clonotype was observed many times. This sequence joins TRBV6-5 and TRBJ1-2, with 7 bases that match TRBD1. The CDR3 covers 15 residues. Germline assignment: CDR1 MNHEY and CDR2 SVGAGI. The V segment lost 5 bases and the J segment 6 bases; nucleotides outside the gene matches: 12. The CDR3 DNA sequence: TGTGCCAGCAGTCCGGGACAGTCTTTTCATGATGGCTACACCTTC. Translating it yields CASSPGQSFHDGYTF.

This clonotype has at least ten counts. The chain combines TRBV20-1 with TRBJ1-1; weak D call: TRBD1 (6 bases). This CDR3 has 13 amino acids. CDR1 and CDR2 (germline): DFQATT, SNEGSKA (reference sequence). Trimming removed 2 bases from V and 5 bases from J, with 12 bases in between. The CDR3 region is CSARRGEGTEAFF. The DNA for the CDR3 is TGCAGTGCTAGAAGGGGGGAGGGAACTGAAGCTTTCTTT.

This clonotype was detected many times. The rearrangement joins TRBV28 to TRBJ1-5; D ambiguous. Germline CDR1 and CDR2: MDHEN and SYDVKM. This CDR3 contains 12 residues. V gave up 8 bases and J gave up 7 bases, with 12 bases separating them. CDR3 sequence: CASHLIGQPQHF. CDR3 DNA sequence: TGTGCCAGCCATCTCATCGGGCAGCCCCAGCATTTT.

This clonotype came up many times. The CDR3 region is CSTQKGGGNTEAFF. CDR3 nucleotide sequence: TGCAGTACCCAAAAAGGTGGGGGAAACACTGAAGCTTTCTTT. This rearrangement joins TRBV20-1 to TRBJ1-1, with a tentative D call TRBD1 (5 bases). CDR1 is DFQATT and CDR2 is SNEGSKA in the germline V gene (reference sequence). This CDR3 has 14 residues. The V end was cut by 8 bases, the J end by 2 bases, with 18 bases between.

This clonotype was seen many times. The V call is TRBV19, the J call TRBJ1-1; 9 positions agree with TRBD1. Germline lookup yields CDR1 LNHDA and CDR2 SQIVND (reference sequence). Trimming at V came to 4 bases and at J to 11 bases, leaving 2 bases not matched to a gene. The CDR3 loop spans 11 amino acids. The CDR3 DNA sequence: TGTGCCAGTAGTACGGACAGGGGTGCTTTCTTT. This translates into CASSTDRGAFF.

This clonotype was observed many times. The V and J genes are TRBV12-3 or TRBV12-4 and TRBJ2-4, with 8 nucleotides matching TRBD1. V trimming: 6 bases; J trimming: 0 bases; junction bases outside the gene matches: 10. There are 17 residues in the CDR3. This chain's CDR3 is CASSLRQGLVAKNIQYF. Here the CDR3 DNA reads TGTGCCAGCAGCCTGAGACAGGGGCTAGTAGCCAAAAACATTCAGTACTTC.

This clonotype came up many times. The rearrangement uses TRBV6-5 and TRBJ1-2; D call uncertain. V was clipped by 0 bases and J by 7 bases, with 9 bases between them. The CDR3 covers 13 residues. CDR1 and CDR2 from the germline V gene are MNHEY and SVGAGI. The CDR3: CASSYSARTGYTF. CDR3 in DNA: TGTGCCAGCAGTTACTCGGCCAGGACTGGCTACACCTTC.

This clonotype occurred many times. V gene TRBV6-2 or TRBV6-3 combines with J gene TRBJ1-6; tentatively, D is TRBD1 (5 bases). CDR1 MNHEY and CDR2 SVGEGT come from the germline V gene. Trimming shortened V by 0 bases and J by 6 bases, and 15 bases separated the two germline ends. This CDR3 spans 17 amino acids. In nucleotides, the CDR3 is TGTGCCAGCAGTTACTCGATCCGGACACCCTTTAATTCACCCCTCCACTTT. Protein: CASSYSIRTPFNSPLHF.

The chain links TRBV27 to TRBJ2-2; 10 bases align to TRBD2. The V gene end was trimmed by 8 bases and the J gene end by 3 bases; junction bases not matched to a gene: 6. There are 15 residues in the CDR3. Germline CDR1 MNHEY, CDR2 SMNVEV (reference sequence). The chain's CDR3 is CASRGLAGDTGELFF. The CDR3 DNA sequence: TGTGCCAGCCGTGGGCTAGCGGGAGACACCGGGGAGCTGTTTTTT.

This clonotype was seen many times. The CDR3 sequence: CASSFSGIMQETQYF. The DNA for the CDR3 is TGTGCCAGCAGTTTCTCCGGGATCATGCAAGAGACCCAGTACTTC. This sequence joins TRBV12-3 or TRBV12-4 and TRBJ2-5; weak D call: TRBD2 (5 bases). V was pared by 3 bases and J by 2 bases, with 13 bases between. The CDR3 extends over 15 amino acids.

This clonotype was seen at least ten times. The chain uses TRBV12-3 or TRBV12-4 and TRBJ1-1, with D unclear. V was shortened by 2 bases and J by 1 base, with 8 bases between the two germline ends. There are 14 residues in the CDR3. CDR3 DNA: TGTGCCAGCAGTTTAAGTCGGGCGAACACTGAAGCTTTCTTT. Encoded protein: CASSLSRANTEAFF.

This clonotype was counted at least ten times. The J gene is TRBJ1-5, the V gene TRBV4-1, with 8 bases matching TRBD1. CDR1 is MGHRA and CDR2 is YSYEKL in the germline V gene. Trimming at V came to 1 base and at J to 7 bases, leaving 6 bases not matched to a gene. There are 15 residues in the CDR3. The CDR3 protein is CASSQVVAGGQPQHF. CDR3 DNA sequence: TGCGCCAGCAGCCAAGTGGTGGCAGGGGGCCAGCCCCAGCATTTT.

This clonotype was counted many times. The V gene is TRBV12-3 or TRBV12-4, the J gene TRBJ1-1, with 8 bases aligning to TRBD1. The CDR3 runs to 14 residues. The V gene end was trimmed by 5 bases and the J gene end by 8 bases; junction bases not matched to a gene: 10. CDR3 sequence reads: CASSIRRGHGEAFF. DNA for the CDR3: TGTGCCAGCAGTATACGCAGGGGGCATGGCGAAGCTTTCTTT.

This clonotype was seen many times. The chain links TRBV11-1 to TRBJ2-7; no clear D. Trimming removed 5 bases from V and 5 bases from J, with 22 bases in between. Looked up from germline, CDR1 is SGHAT and CDR2 is FQDESV (reference sequence). This CDR3 has 16 residues. This chain's CDR3 is CASSIGSTGKGHEQYF. The CDR3 nucleotides are TGTGCCAGCAGCATAGGGTCAACGGGCAAGGGCCACGAGCAGTACTTC.